Detailed here is one TCR beta chain. Its antigen remains undetermined. No per-base quality is available; no much larger clone lies one base away. The record originates from a study of a mutant IDH1 vaccine in newly diagnosed glioma (dated by TCRdb to the early 2020s). Study-wide context: Vaccination began 4-6 weeks after radiotherapy alone, or alongside temozolomide cycles in the chemotherapy-containing groups. Of the roughly 34 treated patients, around 60% were male and around 38% were female, and a mean age of 40.4 years was recorded. Before enrollment, most patients had been given radiochemotherapy with temozolomide as standard therapy, while the rest had received either radiotherapy alone or temozolomide alone. Visit V12 was the week-35 safety follow-up and visit V13 was the week-47 end of study. Peripheral blood was drawn at six visits: V03 (baseline), V05, V07, V10, V12 and V13. Longitudinal TCRB deep sequencing was performed for about two dozen treated patients wherever samples were available for exploratory analyses. The study at large found these results: Changes in the top peripheral T cell clonotypes picked up by TCRB sequencing did not appear to be linked to pseudoprogression. Vaccine-induced immune responses across multiple MHC alleles were detected in 93.3% of patients. It was noted by the authors that analyses of patient blood samples could not be reproduced owing to sample limitations. Availability determined which PBMC samples were chosen for TCRB deep sequencing.

Library preparation used the immunoSEQ multiplex PCR assay. Rearranged TCR beta chain sequences were amplified using the hsTCRB Kit according to the manufacturer's protocol. An Illumina MiSeq was used to sequence the TCRB libraries. From the authors' description of their analysis: The proprietary platform of the kit vendor was used for demultiplexing, trimming and gene mapping. TCRdb mirrors the immuneACCESS table, restricted to in-frame sequences. Some clones are absent from its copies; in checked studies, under half trace to an unresolved V gene, and the reason for the others is unknown. V, J and clone size are taken as reported in that table, and D and trimming were inferred from the DNA itself. The sample profile shows more than 30,000 clones; roughly 90% of them were found once. The top ten hold about 2.3% of the sample. Read against the paper, the sample's time point label means: week 47, end of study. Every vaccine dose consisted of 300 ug of a 20-mer mutant IDH1 peptide in Montanide, administered subcutaneously together with topical imiquimod. Across visits V03 through V10, patients got a total of eight vaccinations, given in weeks 1, 3, 5, 7, 11, 15, 19 and 23. Newly diagnosed WHO grade 3 or 4 IDH1-mutant astrocytomas showing loss of nuclear ATRX were present in the donors. The samples were drawn from NOA16, a multicentre, single-arm, open-label phase I trial in Germany that tested a mutant IDH1 peptide vaccine in humans for the first time. Genomic DNA for TCRB sequencing was extracted from EDTA blood using the DNeasy Blood and Tissue Kit.

The sequence came from a man between 35 and 55 years old with glioma. This material consisted of PBMCs, taken from a glioma patient whose treatment included an IDH1 peptide vaccine.

The nucleotide sequence reads as follows: TGTGCCAGCAGCTTGGTTGTGGAGTCCTATGGCTACACCTTC. This translates into CASSLVVESYGYTF. Rearrangement joined TRBV5-5 to TRBJ1-2, with the identity of the D gene unclear. The V and J ends are trimmed by 0 bases and 4 bases, leaving 10 bases between them. Inclusive of the bounding cysteine and phenylalanine, the CDR3 is 14 residues long. CDR3 DNA is the only sequence kept; it has 42 bases, read in frame from the first base. In the germline V gene (reference sequence), CDR1 corresponds to SGHKS and CDR2 to YYEKEE.